This is a list of T cell receptor beta chains from one sample in a study of blood T cell repertoires in COVID-19. Sequencing used immunoSEQ multiplex PCR; TCRdb keeps in-frame clones, though not all of them. The sample records about 120,000 clones, 90% being singletons. Sequencing was carried out using peripheral blood. These receptors originate from a woman aged 60-75 years with COVID-19, enrolled during active disease. Both conserved end residues are part of each CDR3. The D gene is left open where the match is weak. Only part of the rows carry a size: once, few, many, or a class if the clone is expanded.

j_gene | len | abundance | d_gene | v_gene | CDR3aa | CDR3nt
TRBJ2-3 | 17 | NA | TRBD2 | TRBV20-1 | CSASLVGGALSTDTQYF | TGCAGTGCTAGTTTGGTCGGGGGGGCCTTGAGCACAGATACGCAGTATTTT
TRBJ2-3 | 16 | few | NA | TRBV21-1 | CASAQRGGDYTDTQYF | TGTGCCAGCGCCCAGCGGGGGGGAGACTACACAGATACGCAGTATTTT
TRBJ2-2 | 14 | NA | TRBD1 | TRBV6-6 | CASSPGTDAGELFF | TGTGCCAGCAGCCCGGGGACAGACGCCGGGGAGCTGTTTTTT
TRBJ2-1 | 19 | once | TRBD2 | TRBV7-2 | CASSLVSSGGSSSYNEQFF | TGTGCCAGCAGCTTAGTGTCTAGCGGGGGTTCGAGCTCCTACAATGAGCAGTTCTTC
TRBJ2-3 | 16 | once | TRBD2 | TRBV7-9 | CASSARLAGGTPTQYF | TGTGCCAGCAGCGCCCGACTAGCGGGGGGCACCCCTACGCAGTATTTT
TRBJ2-5 | 13 | once | NA | TRBV12-3/TRBV12-4 | CASSLRGRETQYF | TGTGCCAGCAGTTTAAGGGGCCGGGAGACCCAGTACTTC
TRBJ2-5 | 14 | NA | NA | TRBV2 | CASSVTRGGETQYF | TGTGCCAGCAGTGTGACTAGAGGCGGGGAGACCCAGTACTTC
TRBJ1-6 | 14 | NA | NA | TRBV4-3 | CASSLQGTNSPLHF | TGCGCCAGCAGCCTACAGGGAACTAATTCACCCCTCCACTTT
TRBJ1-2 | 13 | NA | TRBD1 | TRBV7-2 | CASRIGGNYGYTF | TGTGCCAGCAGAATAGGGGGCAACTATGGCTACACCTTC
TRBJ1-3 | 15 | NA | TRBD1 | TRBV5-1 | CASSFSDRPGNTIYF | TGCGCCAGCAGCTTCTCGGACAGGCCTGGAAACACCATATATTTT
TRBJ2-5 | 14 | once | NA | TRBV5-4 | CASSLPYSQETQYF | TGTGCCAGCAGCTTGCCCTATTCTCAAGAGACCCAGTACTTC
TRBJ2-7 | 11 | NA | NA | TRBV29-1 | CSVEGQAKQYF | TGCAGCGTTGAAGGTCAGGCGAAGCAGTACTTC
TRBJ2-7 | 16 | NA | TRBD2 | TRBV4-2 | CASSQGVGGGGYEQYF | TGTGCCAGCAGCCAAGGGGTTGGTGGCGGGGGCTACGAGCAGTACTTC
TRBJ2-1 | 12 | NA | NA | TRBV5-1 | CASSLPNNEQFF | TGCGCCAGCAGCTTGCCTAATAATGAGCAGTTCTTC
TRBJ2-2 | 15 | NA | TRBD2 | TRBV7-6 | CASSLSSGGTGELFF | TGTGCCAGCAGCTTAAGTAGCGGGGGGACCGGGGAGCTGTTTTTT
TRBJ2-1 | 15 | NA | TRBD2 | TRBV9 | CASSVASGGYNEQFF | TGTGCCAGCAGCGTAGCCAGCGGGGGGTACAATGAGCAGTTCTTC
TRBJ1-1 | 15 | once | TRBD1 | TRBV15 | CATRRTRQGHTEAFF | TGTGCCACCAGAAGGACCCGACAGGGCCACACTGAAGCTTTCTTT
TRBJ1-6 | 13 | NA | TRBD1 | TRBV4-1 | CASSLRQGDPLHF | TGCGCCAGCAGCCTACGACAGGGTGACCCCCTCCACTTT
TRBJ1-5 | 12 | once | NA | TRBV14 | CASSRHNQPQHF | TGTGCCAGCAGCCGACATAATCAGCCCCAGCATTTT
TRBJ2-1 | 15 | NA | TRBD2 | TRBV7-3 | CASSPHGGAYNEQFF | TGTGCCAGCAGCCCTCACGGGGGGGCCTACAATGAGCAGTTCTTC
TRBJ2-1 | 15 | NA | TRBD1 | TRBV5-1 | CASSNGQGTYNEQFF | TGCGCCAGCAGCAATGGACAGGGAACGTACAATGAGCAGTTCTTC
TRBJ1-4 | 14 | NA | NA | TRBV6-6 | CASRPWGGYEKLFF | TGTGCCAGCAGACCCTGGGGGGGTTATGAAAAACTGTTTTTT
TRBJ2-2 | 17 | NA | NA | TRBV5-1 | CASSGSVGGRHTGELFF | TGCGCCAGCAGCGGCAGCGTGGGGGGGCGTCACACCGGGGAGCTGTTTTTT
TRBJ1-6 | 14 | NA | NA | TRBV2 | CASSEVGGSSPLHF | TGTGCCAGCAGTGAAGTGGGGGGATCCTCACCCCTCCACTTT
TRBJ1-2 | 14 | NA | TRBD1 | TRBV4-3 | CASSQADRDYGYTF | TGCGCCAGCAGCCAAGCCGACAGGGACTATGGCTACACCTTC
TRBJ1-1 | 15 | NA | NA | TRBV5-1 | CASSLETGEQDEAFF | TGCGCCAGCAGCTTGGAGACGGGAGAACAAGATGAAGCTTTCTTT
TRBJ2-5 | 16 | NA | TRBD1 | TRBV11-3 | CASSLGQGLIQETQYF | TGTGCCAGCAGCCTCGGACAGGGGCTTATACAAGAGACCCAGTACTTC
TRBJ1-2 | 14 | NA | NA | TRBV6-5 | CASSRDGRNYGYTF | TGTGCCAGCAGTCGGGACGGGAGGAACTATGGCTACACCTTC
TRBJ1-1 | 15 | NA | NA | TRBV11-2 | CASSLEGGVGTEAFF | TGTGCCAGCAGCTTAGAAGGAGGGGTGGGCACTGAAGCTTTCTTT